This entry features one T cell receptor (beta chain) sequence. The sample belongs to a study of T cell changes during pregnancy in multiple sclerosis. Assay used: immunoSEQ multiplex PCR; TCRdb lists only in-frame clones, some missing. The sample yields 60,000 to 90,000 clones, about 89% seen once. The germline V and J ends were trimmed by 0 bases and 1 base, with 7 bases remaining between them. Germline V gene sequence: CDR1 SGHRS, CDR2 YFSETQ. CDR3 length equals 14 residues. This specimen was peripheral blood, taken before pregnancy. The chain links TRBV5-1 to TRBJ2-5; perhaps TRBD2 as D (5 bases). This TCR derives from a female donor with multiple sclerosis, enrolled in a pregnancy study. The CDR3 DNA follows: TGCGCCAGCAGCTTGGAGGCGGGCCAAGAGACCCAGTACTTC. Its protein is CASSLEAGQETQYF.